This entry describes one TCR beta chain. Germline-derived CDR1 and CDR2 are MDHEN and SYDVKM. This CDR3 is built from 16 residues. J gave up 3 bases and V 4 bases, and 8 bases lay outside the gene matches. This sample is part of a study of control samples from healthy donors and cancer patients. Profiling relied on immunoSEQ multiplex PCR, and the TCRdb table lists in-frame clones only, not all of them. This sample has about 160,000 clones; 80% to 95% occur once, and the top ten carry 5.5% to 7.5%. The clonotype comes from a man between 18 and 29 years old in good health. V is TRBV28 and J is TRBJ2-7; 11 bases line up with TRBD1. The sequencing sample was made of blood. The CDR3 DNA reads as TGTGCCAGCAGTTCCCCAACCGGGACAGGGGGCTACGAGCAGTACTTC. Translation: CASSSPTGTGGYEQYF.